These 3 T cell receptor beta chains originate from one sample sequenced in a study of T cells after yellow fever vaccination. TCRdb redid the calling of the 5' RACE reads with MiXCR, one entry per CDR3 protein. The sample carries about 29,000 distinct CDR3 sequences, under 6% recorded once. The sequencing used CD8+ T cells sorted from PBMCs, collected 10 days after the yellow fever booster vaccination. The receptor source for this set is a young man who received the YFV17D yellow fever vaccine.

This clonotype appeared many times. V is TRBV4-1 and J is TRBJ2-1; TRBD2 matches 9 bases. CDR3 length: 15 amino acids. Trimming took 0 bases from V and 8 from J; bases not matched to a gene: 5. Looked up from germline, CDR1 is MGHRA and CDR2 is YSYEKL. CDR3 sequence (DNA): TGCGCCAGCAGCCAAGATAGCGGGAGAGGAGATGAGCAGTTCTTC. It specifies CASSQDSGRGDEQFF.

This clonotype has only a few counts. The gene calls are TRBV19 and TRBJ2-3, with D unclear. The germline gives CDR1 LNHDA, CDR2 SQIVND (reference sequence). The CDR3 sequence is 12 residues long. Trimming stripped 4 bases from V and 5 bases from J, with 7 bases between. The CDR3 bases are TGTGCCAGTAGTACTCAAGGAGATACGCAGTATTTT. This translates into CASSTQGDTQYF.

The chain combines TRBV4-1 with TRBJ2-3, with D unresolved. The CDR3 length is 14 residues. Germline lookup yields CDR1 MGHRA and CDR2 YSYEKL. Trimming removed 4 bases at V and 5 bases at J, with 13 bases between. CDR3 sequence (DNA): TGCGCCAGCAGCCTAGACCAACCCGGAGATACGCAGTATTTT. Translation gives CASSLDQPGDTQYF.